This TCR beta chain was sequenced for a study of PD-L1 blockade in urothelial cancer. This CDR3 has 16 residues. V lost 2 bases to trimming and J lost 4 bases, with 18 bases between them. Per the germline V gene, CDR1 is MNHNY and CDR2 is SVGAGI (reference sequence). Only in-frame clones appear in the TCRdb table, and some are missing; sequencing was by immunoSEQ multiplex PCR. The sample consists of more than 65,000 clones, approximately 86% of them appearing once. The TCR originated in a woman in her 70s with urothelial cancer. The chain employs TRBV6-6 and TRBJ2-7, with a possible D match to TRBD2 (7 bases). Sequences were derived from PBMCs, sampled around atezolizumab (anti-PD-L1) treatment. The CDR3 DNA follows: TGTGCCAGCAGTTACGGGGGGCGGGAGTCGGGGTACGAGCAGTACTTC. As protein: CASSYGGRESGYEQYF.